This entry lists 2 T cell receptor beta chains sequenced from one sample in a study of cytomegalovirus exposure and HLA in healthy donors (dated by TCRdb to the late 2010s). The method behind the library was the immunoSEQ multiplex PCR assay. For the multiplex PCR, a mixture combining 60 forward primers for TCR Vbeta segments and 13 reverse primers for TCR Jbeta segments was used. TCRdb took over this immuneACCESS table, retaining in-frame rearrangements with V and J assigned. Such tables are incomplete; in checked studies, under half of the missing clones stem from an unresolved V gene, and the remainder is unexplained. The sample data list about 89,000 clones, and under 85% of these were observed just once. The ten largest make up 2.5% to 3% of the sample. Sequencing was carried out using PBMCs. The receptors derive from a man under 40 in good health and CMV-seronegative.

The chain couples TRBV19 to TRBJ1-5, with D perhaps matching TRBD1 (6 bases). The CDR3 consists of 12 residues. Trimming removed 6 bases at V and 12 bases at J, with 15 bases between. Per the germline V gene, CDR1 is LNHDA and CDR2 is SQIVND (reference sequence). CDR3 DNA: TGTGCCAGTAGCCCCCCGCAGGGGCACCAGCATTTT. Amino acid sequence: CASSPPQGHQHF.

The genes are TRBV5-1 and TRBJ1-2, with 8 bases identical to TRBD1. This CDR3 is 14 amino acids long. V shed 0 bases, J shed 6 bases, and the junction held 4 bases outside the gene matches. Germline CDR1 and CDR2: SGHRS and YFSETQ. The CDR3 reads CASSLDRGGNGYTF. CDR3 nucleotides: TGCGCCAGCAGCTTGGACAGGGGGGGAAATGGCTACACCTTC. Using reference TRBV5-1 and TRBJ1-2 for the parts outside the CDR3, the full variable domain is KAGVTQTPRYLIKTRGQQVTLSCSPISGHRSVSWYQQTPGQGLQFLFEYFSETQRNKGNFPGRFSGRQFSNSRSEMNVSTLELGDSALYLCASSLDRGGNGYTFGSGTRLTVV.